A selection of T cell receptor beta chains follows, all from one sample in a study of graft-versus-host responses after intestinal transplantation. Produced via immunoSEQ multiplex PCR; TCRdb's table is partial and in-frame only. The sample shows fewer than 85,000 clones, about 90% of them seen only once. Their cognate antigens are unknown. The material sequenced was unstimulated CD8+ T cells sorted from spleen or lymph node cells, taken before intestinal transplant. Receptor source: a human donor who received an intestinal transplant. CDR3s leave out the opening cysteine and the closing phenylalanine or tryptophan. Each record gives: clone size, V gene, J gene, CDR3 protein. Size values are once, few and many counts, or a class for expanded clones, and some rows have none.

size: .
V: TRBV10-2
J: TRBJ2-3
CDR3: ASSESGTATQY

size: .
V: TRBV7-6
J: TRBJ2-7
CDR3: ASSLSRNYEQY

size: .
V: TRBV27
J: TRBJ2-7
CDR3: ASSLVRGIEQY

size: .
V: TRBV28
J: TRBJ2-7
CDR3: ASSPVENEQY

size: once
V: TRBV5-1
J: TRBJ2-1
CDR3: ASSYALADYNEQF

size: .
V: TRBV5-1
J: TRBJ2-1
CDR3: ASHRGIGNEQF

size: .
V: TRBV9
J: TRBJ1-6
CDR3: ASSVAGRVGSPLH

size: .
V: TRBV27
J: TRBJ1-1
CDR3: ASSRSAGLHTEAF

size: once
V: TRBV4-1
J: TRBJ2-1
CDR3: ASSLLPPQGWI

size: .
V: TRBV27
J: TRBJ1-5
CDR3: ASSLDRGNQPQH

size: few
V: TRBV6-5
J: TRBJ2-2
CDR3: ASSGDRPNTGELF

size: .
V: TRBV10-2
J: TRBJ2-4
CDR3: ASSERLARDIQY

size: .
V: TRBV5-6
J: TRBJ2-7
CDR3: ASSLGISYEQY

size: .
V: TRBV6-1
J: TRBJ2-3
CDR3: ASSEPGLAWADTQY

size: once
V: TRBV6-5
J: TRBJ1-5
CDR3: ASSGGFNQPQH

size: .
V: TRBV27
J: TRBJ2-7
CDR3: ASWPWAGGSKEGEQY

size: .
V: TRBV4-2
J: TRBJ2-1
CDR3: ASSQDPEREGLVTNEQF

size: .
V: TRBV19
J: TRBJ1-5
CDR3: ASSTRTDQPQH

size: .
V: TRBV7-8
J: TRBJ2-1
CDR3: ASSLAGEREGEQF

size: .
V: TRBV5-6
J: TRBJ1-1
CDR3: ASSLDEGYTEAF

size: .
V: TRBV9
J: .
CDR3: ASSASSGQADEQY

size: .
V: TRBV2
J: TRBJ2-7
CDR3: ASRAPRDKLYEQY

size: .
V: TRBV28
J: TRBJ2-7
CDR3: ASSLTGVDEQY

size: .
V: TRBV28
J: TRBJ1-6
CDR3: ASSLFGQGSNSPLH

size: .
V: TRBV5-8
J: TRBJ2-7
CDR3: ASNNPGQTYEQY

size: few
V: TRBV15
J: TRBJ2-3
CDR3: ATSMGQGGGTDTQY

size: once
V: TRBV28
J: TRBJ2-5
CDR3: ATRPGWETQY

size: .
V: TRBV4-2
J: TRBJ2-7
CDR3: ASSLRLAGLYEQY

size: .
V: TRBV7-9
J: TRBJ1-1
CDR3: ASSAHTGQEAF

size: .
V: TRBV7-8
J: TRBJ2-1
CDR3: ASSFRLAGARPHYNEQF

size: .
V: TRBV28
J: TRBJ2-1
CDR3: ASSPSSPEAYNEQF

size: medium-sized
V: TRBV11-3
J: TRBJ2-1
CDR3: ASSLGGGYNEQF

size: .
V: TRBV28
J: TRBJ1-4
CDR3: ASTSRGRHEKLF

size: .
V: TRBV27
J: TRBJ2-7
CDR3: ASSYSNNYEQY

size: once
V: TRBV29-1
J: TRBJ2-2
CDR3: SVGGSNTGELF

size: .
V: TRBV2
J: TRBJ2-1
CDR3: ASTVNEQF

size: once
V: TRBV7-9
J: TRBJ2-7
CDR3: ASSPTARGSYEQY

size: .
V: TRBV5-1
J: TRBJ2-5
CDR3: ASSPRTGQTSGAGETQY

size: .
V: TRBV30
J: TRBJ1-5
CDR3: AWSVQGREGNQPQH

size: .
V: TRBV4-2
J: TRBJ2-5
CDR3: ASSQLAGGPETQY

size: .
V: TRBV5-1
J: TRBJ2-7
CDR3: ASSPSWTGAYEQY